This T cell receptor beta chain was observed in a study of T cells after yellow fever vaccination. About the research overall: Preparation of fractions with low cell numbers was performed using SMART-Seq v4 Ultra Low Input.

From the 5' RACE reads, TCRdb called clonotypes with MiXCR, one entry per CDR3 protein. The repertoire holds some 300,000 distinct CDR3 sequences, with roughly 3.5% as singletons. Germline CDR1 is SGHVS and CDR2 is FNYEAQ. The CDR3 is 16 amino acids. Study-wide points: Compared with primary, the secondary response was weaker and peaked at day 5, not 15.

A word on this clonotype: Its antigen is undetermined. This may arise from a read error, as a much more abundant clone is one base away.

This receptor was taken from a man between 18 and 35 years old who received the YFV17D yellow fever vaccine. V is TRBV7-6 and J is TRBJ2-4; a possible D gene is TRBD1 (5 bases). The sample was PBMCs, taken on the day of the yellow fever booster vaccination. The CDR3 loop reads CASSLEASQGGNTQYF. The CDR3 nucleotides read TGTGCCAGCAGCTTAGAGGCGAGTCAGGGTGGAAACACTCAGTACTTC.